One sample yielded the 17 T cell receptor beta chains listed below, sequenced in a study of shared clonotypes between healthy human individuals. Using immunoSEQ multiplex PCR, the repertoire was profiled, and TCRdb retains in-frame clones only, with some absent. The sample lists about 1.5 million clones; roughly 98% were seen once. The sample was naive CD4+ T cells sorted from blood. Subset defined: CD45RA+ positively selected. Every receptor here comes from a man younger than 45 in good health.

The chain couples TRBV29-1 to TRBJ2-3; 9 bases agree with TRBD2. J was trimmed by 4 bases and V by 6 bases; bases with no gene match: 11. The CDR3 covers 15 residues. Germline values: CDR1 SQVTM, CDR2 ANQGSEA. The CDR3 spells CSVPWGGREPDTQYF. CDR3 sequence (DNA): TGCAGCGTGCCTTGGGGCGGGAGGGAGCCAGATACGCAGTATTTT.

This chain links TRBV5-4 with TRBJ2-7; no definite D call. The V gene's germline CDR1 is SGHNT and CDR2 YYREEE (reference sequence). Trimming took off 4 bases at V and 2 bases at J, with 16 bases between the two ends. This CDR3 is built from 15 residues. As DNA, the CDR3 is TGTGCCAGCAGCAAGAAAGTCCGGCGCCCCTACGAGCAGTACTTC. This translates into CASSKKVRRPYEQYF.

The V call is TRBV20-1, the J call TRBJ2-3; D could derive from TRBD1 or TRBD2 (6 bases each). CDR3 length equals 11 residues. Germline lookup yields CDR1 DFQATT and CDR2 SNEGSKA (reference sequence). V was clipped by 1 base and J by 11 bases, with 10 bases between them. In nucleotides, the CDR3 is TGCAGTGCTAGAGTCCGGGGGCAGCAGTATTTT. The encoded protein is CSARVRGQQYF.

This sequence joins TRBV7-2 and TRBJ1-1; no definite D call. The CDR3 has 12 amino acids. V lost 2 bases and J lost 9, with 10 bases in between. CDR1 SGHTA and CDR2 FQGNSA come from the germline V gene. The DNA for the CDR3 is TGTGCCAGCAGCTTAAATCGACGAAAAGCTTTCTTT. Translated, it gives CASSLNRRKAFF.

The chain carries TRBV28 and TRBJ2-7, with no clear D. The CDR3 spans 15 residues. The V gene lost 7 bases and the J gene lost 4 bases, with 20 bases spanning the gap. Germline-derived CDR1 and CDR2 are MDHEN and SYDVKM. The CDR3 DNA reads as TGTGCCAGCACCCGCCGCAGGACCAGTTTGTACGAGCAGTACTTC. Translated: CASTRRRTSLYEQYF. The full variable domain, with the rest looked up from reference TRBV28 and TRBJ2-7, is DVKVTQSSRYLVKRTGEKVFLECVQDMDHENMFWYRQDPGLGLRLIYFSYDVKMKEKGDIPEGYSVSREKKERFSLILESASTNQTSMYLCASTRRRTSLYEQYFGPGTRLTVT.

This clone appeared a single time. The chain employs TRBV5-1 and TRBJ2-2, with TRBD1 identical over 8 bases. Per the germline V gene, CDR1 is SGHRS and CDR2 is YFSETQ. Trimming cost V 4 bases and J 6 bases; bases outside gene matches: 5. The CDR3 runs to 14 residues. The DNA of the CDR3 is TGCGCCAGCAGCCCCGGACAGGGCCCCGGGGAGCTGTTTTTT. Its translation: CASSPGQGPGELFF.

The chain combines TRBV11-3 with TRBJ2-5; D remains unclear. Trimming stripped 5 bases from V and 5 bases from J, with 15 bases between. The CDR3 is 14 amino acids. Looked up from germline, CDR1 is SGHNT and CDR2 is YENEEA. CDR3 residues: CASSPTGKRETQYF. CDR3 nucleotide sequence: TGTGCCAGCAGCCCGACGGGTAAACGGGAGACCCAGTACTTC.

The rearrangement joins TRBV6-1 to TRBJ2-7; the D is unclear. Germline lookup yields CDR1 MNHNS and CDR2 SASEGT. Trimming stripped 0 bases from V and 2 bases from J, with 11 bases between. The length of the CDR3 is 15 residues. This chain's CDR3 is CASSEAGLQPYEQYF. The CDR3 bases are TGTGCCAGCAGTGAAGCTGGGCTGCAACCCTACGAGCAGTACTTC.

On this clone: This CDR3 is also generated by other DNA sequences in the sample. The rearrangement links TRBV19 to TRBJ2-7; the D gene is possibly TRBD2 (5 bases). This CDR3 has 14 residues. Trimming left V 3 bases short and J 1 base short, with 10 bases between. Germline V gene sequence: CDR1 LNHDA, CDR2 SQIVND (reference sequence). CDR3 amino acids: CASSIKRESYEQYF. The CDR3, as DNA: TGTGCCAGTAGTATTAAGAGGGAATCCTACGAGCAGTACTTC.

The V gene is TRBV7-2, the J gene TRBJ1-5, with a tentative D call TRBD1 (5 bases). Trimming took 5 bases from V and 2 from J, leaving 7 bases between them. Germline CDR1 SGHTA, CDR2 FQGNSA. This CDR3 is 13 amino acids long. The CDR3: CASSRQRNQPQHF. For the CDR3, the DNA is TGTGCCAGCAGCCGACAGCGCAATCAGCCCCAGCATTTT.

The J gene is TRBJ1-3, the V gene TRBV2; TRBD1 matches at 7 bases. Trimming took 10 bases from V and 7 from J; bases not matched to a gene: 7. There are 12 residues in the CDR3. Germline CDR1 SNHLY, CDR2 FYNNEI. The CDR3 spells CATGTEDNTIYF. DNA of the CDR3: TGTGCCACGGGGACAGAAGACAACACCATATATTTT.

The V call is TRBV7-9, the J call TRBJ2-7; 8 bases align to TRBD2. V dropped 0 bases and J dropped 6; count of bases not matched to a gene: 4. The CDR3 has 14 amino acids. CDR1 SEHNR and CDR2 FQNEAQ come from the germline V gene (reference sequence). The CDR3 reads CASSLAGLDSEQYF. CDR3 in DNA: TGTGCCAGCAGCTTAGCGGGACTAGATTCCGAGCAGTACTTC.

This clone showed up just once. The chain links TRBV11-1 to TRBJ2-7; TRBD1 agrees at 8 bases. The ends lost 11 bases at V and 2 bases at J; junction bases unmatched: 8. Germline CDR1 reads SGHAT; CDR2 reads FQDESV (reference sequence). The CDR3 is 13 amino acids. Here the CDR3 DNA reads TGTGCCGGAGACAGGGGACACACCTACGAGCAGTACTTC. This codes for CAGDRGHTYEQYF. The full variable domain, its missing parts supplied by reference TRBV11-1 and TRBJ2-7, is EAEVAQSPRYKITEKSQAVAFWCDPISGHATLYWYRQILGQGPELLVQFQDESVVDDSQLPKDRFSAERLKGVDSTLKIQPAELGDSAMYLCAGDRGHTYEQYFGPGTRLTVT.

The chain couples TRBV5-1 to TRBJ2-7; D might be TRBD1 (5 bases). Germline V gene sequence: CDR1 SGHRS, CDR2 YFSETQ. The V gene lost 1 base and the J gene lost 3 bases, with 11 bases spanning the gap. CDR3 size: 14 residues. The CDR3 DNA is TGCGCCAGCAGCTTGTCTGGGGCCGGCTACGAGCAGTACTTC. Protein sequence: CASSLSGAGYEQYF.

In the case of this clone: Other DNA sequences of this sample code for an identical CDR3. The J gene is TRBJ1-5, the V gene TRBV7-2, with D hard to call. The CDR3 has 13 residues. Between the trimmed V and J ends, which lost 2 bases and 2 bases, there was a span of 4 bases. The V gene's germline CDR1 is SGHTA and CDR2 FQGNSA. The CDR3 DNA reads TGTGCCAGCAGCTTAATGGGCAATCAGCCCCAGCATTTT. It encodes CASSLMGNQPQHF.

Written as DNA, the CDR3 is TGTGCCAGTAGTATTGACCGGCGCCGGGGCACCATATATTTT. Amino acid sequence: CASSIDRRRGTIYF. The V call is TRBV19, the J call TRBJ1-3; no clear D gene. V lost 3 bases and J 9 bases, leaving 15 bases between the germline ends. Germline CDR1 reads LNHDA; CDR2 reads SQIVND (reference sequence). This CDR3 comprises 14 residues.

The rearrangement joins TRBV14 to TRBJ2-5, with TRBD2 matching over 11 bases. CDR1 is SGHDN and CDR2 is FVKESK in the germline V gene. V gave up 4 bases and J gave up 3 bases; unmatched junction bases: 4. The CDR3 has 15 residues. The CDR3 loop reads CASSRMGLAEETQYF. CDR3 in DNA: TGTGCCAGCAGCCGGATGGGACTAGCGGAAGAGACCCAGTACTTC.